The 14 T cell receptor beta chains below come from one sample, sequenced in a study of identical twins. A single record per CDR3 protein comes from TCRdb applying MiXCR to the 5' RACE reads. Of around 220,000 distinct CDR3 sequences listed, about 14% are singletons. Sample: memory (CD45RO+) T cells sorted from blood. The receptors were sampled from a woman between 18 and 29 years old in good health.

This clonotype was seen only a few times. The chain links TRBV10-3 to TRBJ1-6; a possible D gene is TRBD1 (6 bases). CDR1 and CDR2 (germline): ENHRY, SYGVKD. The CDR3 spans 17 residues. Trimming shortened V by 4 bases and J by 8 bases, and 21 bases separated the two germline ends. The CDR3 bases are TGTGCCATCAGTGGGGGTTTCGACAGGTCTGGGTATTCACCCCTCCACTTT. Protein: CAISGGFDRSGYSPLHF.

The chain joins TRBV6-1 to TRBJ2-3; either TRBD1 or TRBD2 may supply D (5 bases each). CDR1 MNHNS and CDR2 SASEGT come from the germline V gene. CDR3 length: 16 amino acids. The V end was cut by 6 bases, the J end by 0 bases, with 16 bases between. The CDR3: CASREPGRPSTDTQYF. CDR3 in DNA: TGTGCCAGCAGGGAGCCGGGACGCCCCAGCACAGATACGCAGTATTTT.

This clonotype has a count of ten or more. This chain links TRBV5-1 with TRBJ2-7; a possible D gene is TRBD2 (8 bases). Per germline, CDR1 SGHRS and CDR2 YFSETQ. Trimming took 7 bases from V and 6 from J, leaving 20 bases between them. The CDR3 runs to 14 residues. The CDR3, as DNA: TGCGCCAGCGCGAGCGGGGGCTCAGGGGGCGAGCAGTACTTC. Translated, it gives CASASGGSGGEQYF.

The rearrangement links TRBV5-1 to TRBJ1-6; D perhaps matches TRBD1 (6 bases). V was trimmed by 0 bases and J by 10 bases, leaving 14 bases between them. The length of the CDR3 is 15 residues. The germline gives CDR1 SGHRS, CDR2 YFSETQ. CDR3 residues: CASSLAQGSRSPLHF. DNA for the CDR3: TGCGCCAGCAGCTTGGCACAGGGTTCGCGATCACCCCTCCACTTT.

A few counts support this clonotype. This chain uses TRBV5-5 with TRBJ1-1; no definite D call. The V end was cut by 2 bases, the J end by 0 bases, with 8 bases between. Germline-derived CDR1 and CDR2 are SGHKS and YYEKEE (reference sequence). The CDR3 totals 14 residues. CDR3 in amino acids: CASSLGFMNTEAFF. DNA for the CDR3: TGTGCCAGCAGCTTAGGGTTCATGAACACTGAAGCTTTCTTT.

There are a few counts of this clonotype. The chain has TRBV20-1 and TRBJ2-5; no clear D gene. Trimming removed 2 bases at V and 4 bases at J, with 14 bases between. The CDR3 is 14 residues long. The germline V gene has CDR1 DFQATT and CDR2 SNEGSKA (reference sequence). In DNA form, the CDR3 reads TGCAGTGCTAGAAAAGTGGGTCTCCTAGAGACCCAGTACTTC. Its protein is CSARKVGLLETQYF.

The J gene is TRBJ1-2, the V gene TRBV25-1; TRBD1 might be the D (6 bases). The germline V gene encodes CDR1 MGHDK and CDR2 SYGVNS. Between the trimmed V and J ends, which lost 6 bases and 8 bases, there was a span of 19 bases. This CDR3 has 14 residues. CDR3 loop: CASSRNRDSGGYTF. In DNA form, the CDR3 reads TGTGCCAGCAGCCGGAACAGGGACTCGGGCGGCTACACCTTC.

DNA of the CDR3: TGTGCCAGCAGCGACAGGGGGCCCGGAGGCTACACCTTC. Amino acids: CASSDRGPGGYTF. The chain is built from TRBV6-2 or TRBV6-3 and TRBJ1-2; 10 bases map to TRBD1. The V segment lost 6 bases and the J segment 8 bases; nucleotides outside the gene matches: 6. This CDR3 is 13 amino acids long. Per the germline V gene, CDR1 is MNHEY and CDR2 is SVGEGT.

The chain uses TRBV6-1 and TRBJ2-2, with D perhaps matching TRBD1 or TRBD2 (5 bases each). CDR3 length: 13 residues. Germline CDR1 is MNHNS and CDR2 is SASEGT. Trimming pared 8 bases from V and 6 bases from J, leaving 13 bases between. CDR3 coding DNA: TGTGCCAGCGGCTTGGGGGTGGCCGGGGAGCTGTTTTTT. Protein: CASGLGVAGELFF.

This chain uses TRBV20-1 with TRBJ1-1; the match to TRBD1 covers 9 bases. The V gene's germline CDR1 is DFQATT and CDR2 SNEGSKA (reference sequence). The CDR3 is 15 residues long. With V trimmed by 2 bases and J by 5 bases, 9 bases remained unmatched. For the CDR3, the DNA is TGCAGTGCTAGACCTACGACAGGGGGAGGAACTGAAGCTTTCTTT. This translates into CSARPTTGGGTEAFF.

This chain connects TRBV12-5 to TRBJ1-2; 9 nucleotides match TRBD1. CDR3 length: 13 amino acids. V gave up 4 bases and J gave up 8 bases; unmatched junction bases: 5. Germline CDR1 reads LGHNT; CDR2 reads FRNRAP. For the CDR3, the DNA is TGTGCTAGTGGTTCGGGGACAGGGAGAGGCTACACCTTC. Translating it yields CASGSGTGRGYTF. The entire variable domain, with the rest obtained from reference TRBV12-5 and TRBJ1-2, is as follows: DARVTQTPRHKVTEMGQEVTMRCQPILGHNTVFWYRQTMMQGLELLAYFRNRAPLDDSGMPKDRFSAEMPDATLATLKIQPSEPRDSAVYFCASGSGTGRGYTFGSGTRLTVV.

A note on this clonotype: At one of its ends the junction is not consistent with the germline gene, which may arise from a read error. The chain uses TRBV12-3 or TRBV12-4 and TRBJ2-2, with TRBD2 identical over 12 bases. The CDR3 is 18 amino acids. This chain's CDR3 is CACSFSPSSGRGTGELFF. In DNA form, the CDR3 reads TGTGCCTGCAGCTTCTCCCCCTCTAGCGGGAGGGGTACCGGGGAGCTGTTTTTT.

This clonotype occurred a few times. The rearrangement uses TRBV28 and TRBJ2-3, with D possibly being TRBD1 (6 bases). This CDR3 has 13 residues. V lost 5 bases and J lost 4, with 10 bases in between. In germline, CDR1 is MDHEN, CDR2 SYDVKM. The CDR3 DNA reads as TGTGCCAGCAGTACCAGGGGTGCAGATACGCAGTATTTT. Amino acids: CASSTRGADTQYF.

This clonotype was counted only a few times. The gene calls are TRBV6-4 and TRBJ2-6, with a tentative D call TRBD2 (6 bases). Trimming shortened V by 2 bases and J by 1 base, and 9 bases separated the two germline ends. Per germline, CDR1 MRHNA and CDR2 SNTAGT. The CDR3 length is 16 residues. CDR3 sequence: CASSDGAGSGANVLTF. The CDR3 bases are TGTGCCAGCAGTGACGGGGCGGGATCTGGGGCCAACGTCCTGACTTTC.